The rows below give T cell receptor beta chains drawn from one sample of a study of STAT3 mutations in large granular lymphocyte leukemia. Sequencing used immunoSEQ multiplex PCR; TCRdb keeps in-frame clones, though not all of them. The table shows about 10,000 clones, with about 88% occurring only once. Sequencing was done on a sample of peripheral blood mononuclear cells. All receptors derive from a man in his sixties with T-cell large granular lymphocyte leukemia. Some clones in this sample may be carry-over from other donors' samples. Each CDR3 is given with its conserved first and last residue. The D gene is left open where the match is weak. For some rows the clone size is stated as once, few or many, or as a class when expanded; others skip it.

. | TRBJ2-7 | TRBV4-1 | . | TGCGCCAGCAGCCAAGATCCCACAGGGACCTACGAGCAGTACTTC | CASSQDPTGTYEQYF
TRBD1 | TRBJ2-7 | TRBV11-1 | . | TGTGCCAGCCGCTCAGGGGGCGACGAGCAGTACTTC | CASRSGGDEQYF
TRBD2 | TRBJ2-7 | TRBV6-5 | few | TGTGCCAGCAGTTACTCGGTTCTAGCGGGAGCGGCAGAGCACTTC | CASSYSVLAGAAEHF
. | TRBJ2-5 | TRBV5-1 | . | TGCGCCAGCAGCCAACCTCAGGGACCCCAAGAGACCCAGTACTTC | CASSQPQGPQETQYF
. | TRBJ2-2 | TRBV30 | . | TGTGCCTGGAGTGTATCCCCGAACACCGGGGAGCTGTTTTTT | CAWSVSPNTGELFF
TRBD1 | TRBJ2-5 | TRBV7-3 | . | TGTGCCAGCAGCAGTCCGGGACAGGGTAAATCGGTCCCAGAGACCCAGTACTTC | CASSSPGQGKSVPETQYF
. | TRBJ2-1 | TRBV4-2 | . | TGTGCCAGCAGCCAAGCTGACAAAAGGCCGGGGAATGAGCAGTTCTTC | CASSQADKRPGNEQFF
TRBD1 | TRBJ1-2 | TRBV5-4 | . | TGTGCCAGCAGCAAAGGGACAGATCCTAACTATGGCTACACCTTC | CASSKGTDPNYGYTF
TRBD1 | TRBJ1-1 | TRBV30 | . | TGTGCCTGGAGTCCCGGACAGGGGAACACTGAAGCTTTCTTT | CAWSPGQGNTEAFF
TRBD1 | TRBJ1-1 | TRBV4-1 | . | TGCGCCAGCAGCCCGTCCGGGACAGCGAGTAACAAGGCTGAAGCTTTCTTT | CASSPSGTASNKAEAFF
. | TRBJ1-6 | TRBV28 | . | TGTGCCGCGGGGCAGCTCAGCTCCTATAATTCACCCCTCCACTTT | CAAGQLSSYNSPLHF
TRBD1 | TRBJ2-3 | TRBV11-3 | . | TGTGCCAGCAGCTACGGACAGGGGACAGATACGCAGTATTTT | CASSYGQGTDTQYF
TRBD1 | TRBJ1-5 | TRBV25-1 | . | TGTGCCAGCAGTGCCGACACCGGGACAGGTTATAGCAATCAGCCCCAGCATTTT | CASSADTGTGYSNQPQHF
. | TRBJ2-7 | TRBV5-1 | . | TGCGCCAGCGGCCCCGGGACTTACACCTACGAGCAGTACTTC | CASGPGTYTYEQYF
TRBD1 | TRBJ2-3 | TRBV18 | . | TGTGCCAGCTCACTAATGGGGACAGCTAGCACAGATACGCAGTATTTT | CASSLMGTASTDTQYF